The present entry profiles one TCR beta chain with its context. This clonotype was seen more than once but under ten times. It lacks a known antigen. No much larger clonotype is one base removed from it; base qualities were not supplied. Trimming leaves V shorter by 3 bases and J shorter by 3 bases, with the junction holding 10 bases beyond the gene matches. The CDR3 has 18 amino acids, counting the end cysteine and phenylalanine. This entry keeps only the CDR3 DNA: 54 bases, framed from base 1. CDR1 MNHEY and CDR2 SMNVEV are derived from the germline V gene (reference sequence). This sample was included in a study of T cells in Graves' hyperthyroidism and ophthalmopathy (dated by TCRdb to about 2019). Regarding the complete study: Peripheral blood samples were taken at initial diagnosis, before any treatment was given. To identify TCR V-J signatures that set the groups apart, the researchers used a discovery cohort of 90 to 100 patients, made up of roughly 40 with Graves' ophthalmopathy and 57 with stable Graves' hyperthyroidism. Whether ophthalmopathy could be predicted prospectively was tested in an independent validation cohort made up of roughly 19 hyperthyroidism patients plus 17 patients who later progressed to ophthalmopathy. The 95 to 100 discovery patients were randomly split 7:3 into training and test sets. Thyroid tissue and blood T-cell repertoires from six Graves' hyperthyroidism patients were also compared in the study. After sampling, hyperthyroidism patients received methimazole starting at 30 mg daily, and ophthalmopathy patients received high-dose intravenous methylprednisolone. The paper reports TCR Vbeta CDR3 sequencing of some 140 peripheral blood samples: 43 ophthalmopathy, some 80 hyperthyroidism and approximately 17 progressor patients. Overall results and qualifications from the work: A model built on a 13 V-J signature distinguished ophthalmopathy from stable hyperthyroidism, reaching about 89% sensitivity and about 81% specificity in cross-validation and 80%/75% in testing. No statistical method was used to set the sample size in advance, and investigators knew the group allocation. During validation, the model predicted progression to ophthalmopathy a median of about 5.9 months ahead of onset, with around 70% sensitivity and under 85% specificity. Most expanded thyroid clonotypes (frequency above 0.001) were also detected in blood, a finding suggesting that blood repertoires may reflect thyroid immune responses.

Stable Graves' hyperthyroidism was defined as the absence of progression to ophthalmopathy over 18 months of follow-up. Hyperthyroidism patients were newly diagnosed, with disease duration under 2 months, and aged 18 to 65 years. Any patient with an uncontrolled infection, another autoimmune disease, pregnancy or lactation was excluded. Diagnoses relied on clinical symptoms, serum thyroxine and TRAb, thyroid ultrasound and orbital computed tomography. Ficoll-Paque density gradient centrifugation was used to isolate PBMCs from approximately 10 ml of fresh peripheral blood. Trizol reagent was used to extract total RNA, and RNA quality was then checked on an Agilent 2100 Bioanalyzer. The TCR beta CDR3 regions were amplified from the RNA transcripts. The TCR CDR3 was subjected to a first round of RT-PCR using the HTBI primer set and the Qiagen OneStep RT-PCR kit. The libraries were constructed in a second round of multiplex PCR and then size-selected and purified. Sequencing of the libraries was done on an Illumina HiSeq2000 using paired-end 100 bp reads. The paper's data handling went like this. SOAPnuke was used to process the raw data, removing reads that contained adapters or uncalled bases, had a mean Phred below 15, or lacked an exact match to the constant primer or identifier. COPE v1.2.5 was used to merge high-quality paired reads, and clonotypes were defined as unique nucleotide sequences. MiTCR v1.1 was used to align the clonotypes against IMGT TRBV, TRBD and TRBJ reference segments. Only V-J combinations with frequency above 0.0001, covering about 99% of repertoires, were analysed. A TCS score was defined as the ratio of F50 (clonal expansion) to E x V (chaos), with BLOSUM62-based TCRdist applied between CDR3 peptides within each V-J. Welch's t-statistics and random forest reduced around 520 V-J features to 10 to 15, which were used in a naive Bayes classifier (R e1071). TCRdb reprocessed the public reads (quality trimming at Q25 with fastp, clone calling with MiXCR) and kept in-frame beta chains. Each entry is one CDR3 protein sequence, shown with its most common DNA and genes. The V and J calls were determined by TCRdb, not by the authors. A total of about 700,000 distinct CDR3 sequences appear in this sample, roughly 15% of them only once. The leading ten clones occupy roughly 10% of the sample.

This TCR was recovered from a woman aged 18 to 35 with Graves' hyperthyroidism. The chain couples TRBV27 to TRBJ2-3, with 12 central nucleotides matching TRBD2. The material sequenced was blood. The DNA is TGTGCCAGCAGTTTCTCGGAGACTAGCGGGAGAAGTACAGATACGCAGTATTTT. Its coded protein is CASSFSETSGRSTDTQYF.